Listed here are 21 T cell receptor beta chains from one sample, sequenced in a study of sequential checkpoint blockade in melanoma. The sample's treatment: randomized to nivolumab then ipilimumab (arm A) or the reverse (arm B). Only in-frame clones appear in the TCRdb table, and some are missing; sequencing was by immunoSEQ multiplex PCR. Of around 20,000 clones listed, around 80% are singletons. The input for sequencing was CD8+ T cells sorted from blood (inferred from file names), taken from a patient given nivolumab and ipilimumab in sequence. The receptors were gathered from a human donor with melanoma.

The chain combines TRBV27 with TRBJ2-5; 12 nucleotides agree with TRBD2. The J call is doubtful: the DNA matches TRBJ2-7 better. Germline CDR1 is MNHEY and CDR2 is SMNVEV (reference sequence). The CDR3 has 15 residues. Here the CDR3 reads CASSPETSGGYEQYF. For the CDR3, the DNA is TGTGCCAGCAGTCCTGAGACTAGCGGGGGATACGAGCAGTACTTC.

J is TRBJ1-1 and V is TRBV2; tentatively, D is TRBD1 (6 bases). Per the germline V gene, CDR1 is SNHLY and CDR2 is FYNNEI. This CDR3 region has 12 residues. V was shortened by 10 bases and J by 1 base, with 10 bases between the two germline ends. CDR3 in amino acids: CATRGQNTEAFF. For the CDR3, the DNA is TGTGCCACCAGGGGACAGAACACTGAAGCTTTCTTT.

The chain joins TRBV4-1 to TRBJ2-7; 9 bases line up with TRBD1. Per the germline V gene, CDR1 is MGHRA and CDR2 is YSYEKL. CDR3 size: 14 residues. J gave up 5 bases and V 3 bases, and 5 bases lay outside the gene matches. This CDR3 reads CASSQTRQGDEQYF. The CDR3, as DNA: TGCGCCAGCAGCCAGACCCGACAGGGGGACGAGCAGTACTTC.

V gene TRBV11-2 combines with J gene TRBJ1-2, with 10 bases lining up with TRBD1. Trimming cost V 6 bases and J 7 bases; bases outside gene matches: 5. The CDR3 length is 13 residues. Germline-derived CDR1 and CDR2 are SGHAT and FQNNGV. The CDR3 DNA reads TGTGCCAGCAGTTATGGGACAGGGGTTGGCTACACCTTC. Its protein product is CASSYGTGVGYTF.

This CDR3 reads CASSLDGDSEYYEQYF. DNA of the CDR3: TGCGCCAGCAGCTTGGATGGGGACTCAGAATACTACGAGCAGTACTTC. The rearrangement uses TRBV5-1 and TRBJ2-7; possible D gene TRBD2, 6 bases. With 0 bases removed from V and 3 bases from J, the gap between germline ends came to 16 bases. The CDR3 has 16 residues. CDR1 and CDR2 (germline): SGHRS, YFSETQ.

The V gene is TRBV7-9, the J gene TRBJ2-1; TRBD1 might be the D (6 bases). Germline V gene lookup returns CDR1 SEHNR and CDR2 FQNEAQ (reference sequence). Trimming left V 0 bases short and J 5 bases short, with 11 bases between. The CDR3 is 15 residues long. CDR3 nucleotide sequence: TGTGCCAGCAGCTTAGCTCAGGGGTTAAACAATGAGCAGTTCTTC. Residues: CASSLAQGLNNEQFF.

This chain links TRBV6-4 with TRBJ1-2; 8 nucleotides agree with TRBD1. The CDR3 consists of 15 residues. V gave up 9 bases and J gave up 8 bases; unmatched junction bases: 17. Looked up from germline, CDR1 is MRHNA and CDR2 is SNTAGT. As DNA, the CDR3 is TGTGCCAGAGTTAATCCGGACAGGGAACCTCTAGGCTACACCTTC. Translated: CARVNPDREPLGYTF.

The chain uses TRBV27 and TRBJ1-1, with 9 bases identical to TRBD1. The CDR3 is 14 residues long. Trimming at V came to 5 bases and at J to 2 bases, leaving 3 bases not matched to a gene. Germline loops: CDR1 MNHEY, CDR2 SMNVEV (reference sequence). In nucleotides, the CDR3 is TGTGCCAGCAGTGCCACAGGGGGCAACACTGAAGCTTTCTTT. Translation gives CASSATGGNTEAFF.

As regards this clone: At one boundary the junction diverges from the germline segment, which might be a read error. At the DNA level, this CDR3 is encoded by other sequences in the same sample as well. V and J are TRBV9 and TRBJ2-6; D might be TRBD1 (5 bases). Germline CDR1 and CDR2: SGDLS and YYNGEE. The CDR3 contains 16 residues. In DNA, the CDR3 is TGTGCCAGCAGCGTCTCCGAGAACTCTGGGGCCAACGTCCTGACCTTC. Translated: CASSVSENSGANVLTF.

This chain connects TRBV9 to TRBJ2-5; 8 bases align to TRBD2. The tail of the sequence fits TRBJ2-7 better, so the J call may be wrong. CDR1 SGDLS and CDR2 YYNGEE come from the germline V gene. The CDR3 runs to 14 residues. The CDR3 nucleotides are TGTGCCAGCAGCGGCGGTAGCGGGAAGGGCGAGCAGTACTTC. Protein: CASSGGSGKGEQYF.

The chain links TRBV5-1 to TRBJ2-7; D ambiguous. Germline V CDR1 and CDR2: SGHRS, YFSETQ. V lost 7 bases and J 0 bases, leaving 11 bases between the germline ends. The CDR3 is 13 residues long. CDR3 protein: CASGVSGSYEQYF. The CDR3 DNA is TGCGCCAGCGGCGTATCAGGCTCCTACGAGCAGTACTTC.

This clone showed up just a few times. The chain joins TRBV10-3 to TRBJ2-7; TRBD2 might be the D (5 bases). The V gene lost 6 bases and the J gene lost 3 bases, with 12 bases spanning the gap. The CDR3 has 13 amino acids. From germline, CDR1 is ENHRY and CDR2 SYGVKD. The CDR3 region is CAISVGEFYEQYF. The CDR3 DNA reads TGTGCCATCAGCGTCGGGGAATTCTACGAGCAGTACTTC.

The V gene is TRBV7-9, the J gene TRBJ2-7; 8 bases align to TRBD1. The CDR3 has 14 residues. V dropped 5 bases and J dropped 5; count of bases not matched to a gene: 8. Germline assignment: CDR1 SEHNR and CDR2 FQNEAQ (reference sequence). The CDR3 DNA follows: TGTGCCAGCAGCCCATGGACAGGGAGCGACGAGCAGTACTTC. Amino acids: CASSPWTGSDEQYF.

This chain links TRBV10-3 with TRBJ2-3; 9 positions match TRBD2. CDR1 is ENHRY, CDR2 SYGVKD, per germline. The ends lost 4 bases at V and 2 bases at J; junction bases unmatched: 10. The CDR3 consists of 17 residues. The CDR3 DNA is TGTGCCATCAGTGGAGGATTAGCGGGAGATAACACAGATACGCAGTATTTT. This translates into CAISGGLAGDNTDTQYF.

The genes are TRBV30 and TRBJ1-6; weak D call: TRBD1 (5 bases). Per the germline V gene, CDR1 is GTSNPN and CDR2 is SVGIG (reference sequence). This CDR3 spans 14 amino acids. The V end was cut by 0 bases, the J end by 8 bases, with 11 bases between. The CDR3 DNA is TGTGCCTGGAGTGTGGGGACTATCTATTCACCCCTCCACTTT. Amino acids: CAWSVGTIYSPLHF.

The CDR3 nucleotides are TGTGCCAGCAGAAGGGGAAACAGGGAATACAATGAGCAGTTCTTC. Protein product: CASRRGNREYNEQFF. This chain links TRBV2 with TRBJ2-1; TRBD1 is a possible D gene (6 bases). Trimming took off 6 bases at V and 4 bases at J, with 16 bases between the two ends. CDR1 and CDR2 from the germline V gene are SNHLY and FYNNEI. The CDR3 sequence is 15 residues long.

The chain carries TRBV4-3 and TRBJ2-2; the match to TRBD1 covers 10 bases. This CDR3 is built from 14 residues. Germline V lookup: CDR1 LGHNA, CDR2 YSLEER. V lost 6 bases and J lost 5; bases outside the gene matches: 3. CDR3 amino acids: CASRRDRGTGELFF. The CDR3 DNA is TGCGCCAGCAGACGGGACAGGGGTACCGGGGAGCTGTTTTTT.

CDR3 sequence reads: CASSSEYNEQFF. The CDR3 nucleotides read TGTGCCAGCAGCTCGGAGTACAATGAGCAGTTCTTC. The rearrangement joins TRBV5-6 to TRBJ2-1; no firm D call. CDR1 SGHDT and CDR2 YYEEEE come from the germline V gene. Trimming took off 3 bases at V and 4 bases at J, with 5 bases between the two ends. The CDR3 loop spans 12 amino acids.

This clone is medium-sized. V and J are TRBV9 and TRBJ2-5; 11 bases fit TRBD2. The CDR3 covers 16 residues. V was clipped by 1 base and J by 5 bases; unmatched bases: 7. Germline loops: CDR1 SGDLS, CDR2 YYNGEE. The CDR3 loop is CASSVLAGGPGETQYF. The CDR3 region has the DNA TGTGCCAGCAGCGTACTAGCGGGGGGCCCGGGGGAGACCCAGTACTTC.

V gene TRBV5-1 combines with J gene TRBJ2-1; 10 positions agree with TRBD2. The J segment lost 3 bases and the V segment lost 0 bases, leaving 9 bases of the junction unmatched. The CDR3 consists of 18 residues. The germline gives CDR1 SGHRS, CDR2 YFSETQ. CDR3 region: CASSLASASGGGYNEQFF. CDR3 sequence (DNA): TGCGCCAGCAGCTTGGCATCCGCTAGCGGGGGAGGCTACAATGAGCAGTTCTTC.

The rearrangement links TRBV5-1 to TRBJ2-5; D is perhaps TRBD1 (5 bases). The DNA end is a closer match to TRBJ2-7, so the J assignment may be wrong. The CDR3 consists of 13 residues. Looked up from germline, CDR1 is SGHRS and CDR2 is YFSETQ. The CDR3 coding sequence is TGCGCCAGCAGCCCCCGACAGAGCTACGAGCAGTACTTC. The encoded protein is CASSPRQSYEQYF.